Following are 22 T cell receptor beta chains from one sample sequenced in a study of T cells in women clearing cervical HPV infection. TCRdb's table, derived via immunoSEQ multiplex PCR, lists solely in-frame clones and lacks some. This listing includes under 50,000 clones. Sample: blood buffy coat. The receptors originated from a woman between 18 and 70 years old with a cervical HPV16 infection that either progressed to CIN3+ or cleared (not recorded which).

A note on this clone: The CDR3 end lies 3 residues beyond the end of the read and is filled in from the germline J gene. V gene TRBV2 combines with J gene TRBJ2-3; D is possibly TRBD1 (6 bases). The V gene's germline CDR1 is SNHLY and CDR2 FYNNEI. The V and J ends lost 6 bases and 2 bases respectively, with 15 bases between them. This CDR3 comprises 15 residues. CDR3 region: CASRMGARNTDTQYF. The sequenced part of the CDR3 DNA is TGTGCCAGCAGAATGGGGGCGCGTAACACAGATACG.

Details on this clone: The read halts 3 residues ahead of the CDR3 end, with the missing end drawn from the germline J gene. The rearrangement links TRBV20-1 to TRBJ2-1; 7 nucleotides match TRBD2. The length of the CDR3 is 18 residues. Looked up from germline, CDR1 is DFQATT and CDR2 is SNEGSKA (reference sequence). Unmatched junction bases numbered 14, after V lost 0 bases and J lost 3 bases. The CDR3 region is CSARDLGMGAGFYNEQFF. CDR3 bases read: TGCAGTGCTAGAGATTTGGGGATGGGAGCGGGGTTCTACAATGAG.

About this clone: The CDR3 extends 3 residues past the end of the read, so its final part is completed from the germline J gene. At the DNA level, this CDR3 is encoded by other sequences in the same sample as well. The chain couples TRBV2 to TRBJ2-7; D may be TRBD1 (5 bases). Germline CDR1 is SNHLY and CDR2 is FYNNEI. The ends were cut back, 3 bases at V and 4 bases at J, with 7 bases in the middle. The CDR3 totals 12 residues. CDR3 protein: CASSETVYEQYF. The part of the CDR3 DNA that was read is TGTGCCAGCAGTGAGACAGTGTACGAG.

The CDR3 bases that were read are TGTGCCAGCAGCCCAGGACAGCTCAGAGGC. This encodes CASSPGQLRG. The full-length CDR3 reads as CASSPGQLRGYTF. The chain employs TRBV7-8 and TRBJ1-2; weak D call: TRBD1 (6 bases). The CDR3 end falls 3 residues outside the read, so it is completed with the germline J gene. CDR3 size: 13 residues. Germline V gives CDR1 SGHVS, CDR2 FQNEAQ.

The DNA read from the CDR3 is TGTGCCAGCAGCTATGGGACAGGGTCTGGAAACACC. Translation gives CASSYGTGSGNT. The entire CDR3 reads CASSYGTGSGNTIYF. This chain connects TRBV11-2 to TRBJ1-3, with 9 bases identical to TRBD1. The read ends 3 residues before the CDR3 terminus; that terminus is restored from the germline J gene. The CDR3 is 15 amino acids. V was pared by 4 bases and J by 1 base, with 2 bases of the junction left unmatched. Germline-derived CDR1 and CDR2 are SGHAT and FQNNGV. Supplemented by reference TRBV11-2 and TRBJ1-3, the full variable domain reads EAGVAQSPRYKIIEKRQSVAFWCNPISGHATLYWYQQILGQGPKLLIQFQNNGVVDDSQLPKDRFSAERLKGVDSTLKIQPAKLEDSAVYLCASSYGTGSGNTIYFGEGSWLTVV.

In the case of this clone: The missing CDR3 end, 3 residues past where the read stops, is filled in from the germline J gene. J is TRBJ2-3 and V is TRBV5-1; D may be TRBD1 (5 bases). CDR1 and CDR2 (germline): SGHRS, YFSETQ. The CDR3 is 14 amino acids. Trimming removed 0 bases from V and 7 bases from J, with 12 bases in between. CDR3 residues: CASSLVQGTNTQYF. The sequenced part of the CDR3 DNA is TGCGCCAGCAGCTTGGTGCAGGGAACCAATACG.

A note on this clone: The missing CDR3 end, 3 residues past where the read stops, is filled in from the germline J gene. The V call is TRBV15, the J call TRBJ1-2; possible D gene TRBD1, 5 bases. The CDR3 has 15 amino acids. The V gene's germline CDR1 is LNHNV and CDR2 YYDKDF (reference sequence). V dropped 1 base and J dropped 0 bases, with 9 bases sitting between them. CDR3 DNA, as far as it was read: TGTGCCACCAGCAGAGGGACACAGGCTAACTATGGC. It encodes CATSRGTQANYG. The whole CDR3 is CATSRGTQANYGYTF.

With respect to this clone: The DNA ends 3 residues before the CDR3 does, and the rest of the CDR3 is filled in from the germline J gene. The chain recombines TRBV5-1 with TRBJ1-2; TRBD1 is a possible D gene (6 bases). The CDR3 is 14 residues long. V was shortened by 0 bases and J by 4 bases, with 10 bases between the two germline ends. Germline CDR1 and CDR2: SGHRS and YFSETQ. The CDR3 loop is CASSLGQGIYGYTF. CDR3 DNA, as far as it was read: TGCGCCAGCAGCTTGGGGCAGGGGATCTATGGC.

As to this clone: The read finishes 3 residues shy of the CDR3 end, and the germline J gene is used to complete it. The chain is built from TRBV2 and TRBJ2-7; 9 nucleotides match TRBD1. V lost 6 bases and J lost 3; bases outside the gene matches: 6. Germline V CDR1 and CDR2: SNHLY, FYNNEI. This CDR3 region has 14 residues. Partial CDR3 DNA: TGTGCCAGCAGAGAGGACAGGGGACGCTACGAG. This encodes CASREDRGRYE. From start to end, the CDR3 is CASREDRGRYEQYF.

As regards this clone: The CDR3 end falls 3 residues outside the read, so it is completed with the germline J gene. This rearrangement joins TRBV11-1 to TRBJ1-2; TRBD1 aligns across 8 bases. The CDR3 sequence is 15 residues long. The germline CDR1 and CDR2 sequences are SGHAT and FQDESV (reference sequence). The V segment lost 3 bases and the J segment 2 bases; nucleotides outside the gene matches: 5. This chain's CDR3 is CASSFLTGANYGYTF. The sequenced part of the CDR3 DNA is TGTGCCAGCAGCTTCTTGACAGGGGCAAACTATGGC.

Details on this clone: The CDR3 end lies 3 residues beyond the end of the read and is filled in from the germline J gene. The genes are TRBV6-1 and TRBJ2-7; 7 nucleotides agree with TRBD1. This CDR3 region has 13 residues. V shed 4 bases and J 6 bases; nucleotides not matched to a gene: 6. Germline CDR1 MNHNS, CDR2 SASEGT. The CDR3 region is CASSGTGEGEQYF. CDR3 DNA (partial): TGTGCCAGCAGTGGAACAGGGGAAGGCGAG.

Of note for this clone: The read terminates 3 residues ahead of where the CDR3 ends, so the germline J gene completes it. The chain is built from TRBV10-2 and TRBJ2-7; 8 bases are a match to TRBD2. This CDR3 spans 15 amino acids. Trimming took 3 bases from V and 4 from J; bases not matched to a gene: 8. CDR1 WSHSY and CDR2 SAAADI come from the germline V gene. Incomplete CDR3 DNA: TGCGCCAGCAGTGACCCGGGGGGGGCCTTTTACGAG. The encoded protein is CASSDPGGAFYE. The complete CDR3 protein is CASSDPGGAFYEQYF.

About this clone: The sequence runs out 3 residues before the end of the CDR3; the remainder is reconstructed from the germline J gene. The V gene is TRBV19, the J gene TRBJ1-4; 7 bases match TRBD1. There are 11 residues in the CDR3. Germline assignment: CDR1 LNHDA and CDR2 SQIVND (reference sequence). The CDR3 protein is CASSRQGQLFF. The part of the CDR3 DNA that was read is TGTGCCAGTAGTCGACAGGGCCAA.

Comments on this clone: The read ends 3 residues early relative to the CDR3; the germline J gene fills the gap. J is TRBJ1-1 and V is TRBV2, with 9 bases lining up with TRBD1. Per the germline V gene, CDR1 is SNHLY and CDR2 is FYNNEI. The CDR3 covers 13 residues. Trimming at V came to 7 bases and at J to 4 bases, leaving 4 bases not matched to a gene. CDR3: CASNLDRGTEAFF. The CDR3 DNA, read in part, is TGTGCCAGCAACCTGGACAGGGGCACTGAA.

Turning to this clone: The read ends 3 residues before the CDR3 terminus; that terminus is restored from the germline J gene. V is TRBV10-3 and J is TRBJ2-2; 8 bases match TRBD1. The CDR3 has 12 amino acids. CDR1 is ENHRY, CDR2 SYGVKD, per germline. V was pared by 9 bases and J by 6 bases, with 3 bases of the junction left unmatched. Incomplete CDR3 DNA: TGTGCCATTGCAGGGGGCTCCGGGGAG. Translating it yields CAIAGGSGE. The CDR3 in its entirety is CAIAGGSGELFF.

Comment on this clone: The read terminates 3 residues before the CDR3 end, so the remaining end is supplied by the germline J gene. The chain combines TRBV7-9 with TRBJ1-1, with D perhaps TRBD1 (6 bases). V dropped 5 bases and J dropped 4 bases, with 8 bases sitting between them. Germline-derived CDR1 and CDR2 are SEHNR and FQNEAQ (reference sequence). The CDR3 covers 12 residues. The CDR3 sequence is CASSGGGTEAFF. The sequenced part of the CDR3 DNA is TGTGCCAGCAGCGGAGGGGGCACTGAA.

Concerning this clone: The read terminates 3 residues ahead of where the CDR3 ends, so the germline J gene completes it. The J gene is TRBJ2-1, the V gene TRBV19; maybe TRBD1 (5 bases). Germline CDR1 reads LNHDA; CDR2 reads SQIVND (reference sequence). The CDR3 is 17 amino acids. V was shortened by 3 bases and J by 0 bases, with 15 bases between the two germline ends. CDR3 DNA (partial): TGTGCCAGTAGTATTTTGGGGCCGACTGACTCCTACAATGAG. The encoded protein is CASSILGPTDSYNE. The complete CDR3 sequence is CASSILGPTDSYNEQFF.

As regards this clone: The sequence runs out 3 residues before the end of the CDR3; the remainder is reconstructed from the germline J gene. V usage is TRBV5-1 and J usage is TRBJ1-2; 10 bases match TRBD1. The CDR3 loop spans 14 amino acids. CDR1 and CDR2 from the germline V gene are SGHRS and YFSETQ. The part of the CDR3 DNA that was read is TGCGCCAGCAGCTTGGGACAGGGGGCCATCGGC. Translation: CASSLGQGAIG. The entire CDR3 protein reads CASSLGQGAIGYTF.

Turning to this clone: Read data end 3 residues before the CDR3 end; the end is taken from the germline J gene. The chain has TRBV19 and TRBJ2-1, with D perhaps matching TRBD2 (5 bases). Germline CDR1 and CDR2: LNHDA and SQIVND (reference sequence). The CDR3 is 13 amino acids. V dropped 7 bases and J dropped 8 bases, with 15 bases sitting between them. CDR3 DNA (partial): TGTGCCAGTAATGACTACGGATTCGATGAG. It codes for CASNDYGFDE. The whole CDR3 sequence reads CASNDYGFDEQFF.

Regarding this clone: The CDR3 goes on 3 residues after the read ends, and that part is filled in from the germline J gene. The rearrangement uses TRBV14 and TRBJ2-3; 8 positions agree with TRBD1. Per germline, CDR1 SGHDN and CDR2 FVKESK. The V gene end was trimmed by 4 bases and the J gene end by 0 bases; junction bases not matched to a gene: 15. The CDR3 contains 19 residues. Incomplete CDR3 DNA: TGTGCCAGCAGCCTAGACAGGGGAAATCCTTTCACTAGCACAGATACG. It is translated as CASSLDRGNPFTSTDT. The whole CDR3 sequence is CASSLDRGNPFTSTDTQYF.

This CDR3 reads CASHSREGKNIQYF. CDR3 DNA (partial): TGTGCCAGTCATTCCCGCGAGGGGAAAAACATT. This sequence joins TRBV5-6 and TRBJ2-4; D might be TRBD1 or TRBD2, each matching 5 bases. The missing CDR3 end, 3 residues past where the read stops, is filled in from the germline J gene. Trimming stripped 8 bases from V and 4 bases from J, with 16 bases between. Germline values: CDR1 SGHDT, CDR2 YYEEEE. The CDR3 totals 14 residues.

As to this clone: The read terminates 3 residues before the CDR3 end, so the remaining end is supplied by the germline J gene. This chain connects TRBV20-1 to TRBJ1-5; 12 bases line up with TRBD1. There are 13 residues in the CDR3. Germline values: CDR1 DFQATT, CDR2 SNEGSKA (reference sequence). V lost 5 bases to trimming and J lost 9 bases; unmatched junction nucleotides: 5. Incomplete CDR3 DNA: TGCAGTGCTGGGACAGGGGGCGGAGGGCCC. Translation gives CSAGTGGGGP. The full-length CDR3 reads as CSAGTGGGGPQHF.